The 2 T cell receptor beta chains below were found in one sample sequenced in a study of glioma-infiltrating T cells after dendritic cell vaccination. Sample time point: after dendritic cell vaccination, including at tumor progression/relapse. Repertoires were generated with immunoSEQ multiplex PCR, while TCRdb's copy carries only in-frame clones and drops some. The sample lists just under 60,000 clones; about four fifths were seen once. The input for sequencing was blood, taken after dendritic cell vaccination. These receptors were taken from a human donor with glioblastoma.

V gene TRBV9 combines with J gene TRBJ2-7; D is possibly TRBD2 (6 bases). Deletions cut 0 bases from V and 3 bases from J, with 13 bases between. The germline gives CDR1 SGDLS, CDR2 YYNGEE. The CDR3 has 15 residues. The CDR3 is CASSVEGSGHYEQYF. The CDR3 nucleotides are TGTGCCAGCAGCGTAGAGGGTAGCGGACACTACGAGCAGTACTTC.

The chain has TRBV29-1 and TRBJ1-2; D perhaps matches TRBD1 (5 bases). Germline V gene lookup returns CDR1 SQVTM and CDR2 ANQGSEA. The CDR3 covers 14 residues. V lost 6 bases, J lost 3 bases, and 17 bases lay in between. CDR3 DNA sequence: TGCAGCGTCGGGGGTCGGGTCGCCGACTATGGCTACACCTTC. Its translation is CSVGGRVADYGYTF.